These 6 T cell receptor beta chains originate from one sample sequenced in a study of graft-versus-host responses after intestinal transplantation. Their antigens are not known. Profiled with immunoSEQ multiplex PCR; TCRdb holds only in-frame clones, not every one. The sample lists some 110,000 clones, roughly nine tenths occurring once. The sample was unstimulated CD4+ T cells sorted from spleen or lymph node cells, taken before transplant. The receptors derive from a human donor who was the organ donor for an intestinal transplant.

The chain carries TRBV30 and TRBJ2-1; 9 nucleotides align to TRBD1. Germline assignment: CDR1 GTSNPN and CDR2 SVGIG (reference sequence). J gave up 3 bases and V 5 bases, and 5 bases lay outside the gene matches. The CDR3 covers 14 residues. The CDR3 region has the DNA TGTGCCTGGGAGGACAGGGGTCTCTACAATGAGCAGTTCTTC. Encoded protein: CAWEDRGLYNEQFF.

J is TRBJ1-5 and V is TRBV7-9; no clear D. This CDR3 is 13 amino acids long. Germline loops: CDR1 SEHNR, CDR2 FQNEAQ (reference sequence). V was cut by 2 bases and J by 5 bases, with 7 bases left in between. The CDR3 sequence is CASSLTGDQPQHF. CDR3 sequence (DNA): TGTGCCAGCAGCTTAACCGGGGATCAGCCCCAGCATTTT. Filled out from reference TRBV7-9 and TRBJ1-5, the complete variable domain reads DTGVSQNPRHKITKRGQNVTFRCDPISEHNRLYWYRQTLGQGPEFLTYFQNEAQLEKSRLLSDRFSAERPKGSFSTLEIQRTEQGDSAMYLCASSLTGDQPQHFGDGTRLSIL.

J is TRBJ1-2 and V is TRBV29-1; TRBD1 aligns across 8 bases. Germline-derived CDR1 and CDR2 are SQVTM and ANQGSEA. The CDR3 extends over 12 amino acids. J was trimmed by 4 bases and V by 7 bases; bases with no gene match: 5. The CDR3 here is CSAKTGGYGYTF. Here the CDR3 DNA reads TGCAGCGCCAAAACAGGGGGCTATGGCTACACCTTC.

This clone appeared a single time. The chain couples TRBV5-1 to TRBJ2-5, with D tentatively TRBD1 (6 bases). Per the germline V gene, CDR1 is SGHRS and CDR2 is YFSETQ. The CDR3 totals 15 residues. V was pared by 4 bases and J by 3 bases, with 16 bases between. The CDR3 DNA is TGCGCCAGCAGCGCGACAGGAATGGAGGAAGAGACCCAGTACTTC. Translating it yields CASSATGMEEETQYF.

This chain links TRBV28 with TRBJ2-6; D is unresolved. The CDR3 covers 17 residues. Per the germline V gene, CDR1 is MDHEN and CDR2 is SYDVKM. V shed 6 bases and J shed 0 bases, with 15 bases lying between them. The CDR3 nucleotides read TGTGCCAGCAGAAGTTCCAAGTATCTCTCTGGGGCCAACGTCCTGACTTTC. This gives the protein CASRSSKYLSGANVLTF.

CDR3 DNA: TGTGCCAGCAGCTTGGAGTTGGCGAGTCCCCGATGGGGCTACACCTTC. Residues: CASSLELASPRWGYTF. The chain links TRBV5-5 to TRBJ1-2; D remains ambiguous. Per the germline V gene, CDR1 is SGHKS and CDR2 is YYEKEE (reference sequence). This CDR3 is built from 16 residues. The ends were cut back, 0 bases at V and 8 bases at J, with 20 bases in the middle.